This section outlines one T cell receptor beta chain sequence together with its context. Germline-derived CDR1 and CDR2 are SGHNT and YYREEE (reference sequence). This CDR3 has 14 amino acids. V dropped 4 bases and J dropped 2 bases, with 9 bases sitting between them. The source of the sample is a study of shared clonotypes between healthy human individuals. Study background: Donor ages ranged 18 to 49 years: a couple of women, a few men. Researchers assigned three CD4 naive, three CD4 memory, two CD8 naive and one CD8 memory plate to each donor.

Each subset's genomic DNA was shared equally among a number of immunoSEQ plates. Per the original methods: From ImmunoSEQ came sequences covering only the junction and carrying no quality scores, so filtering differed. Measured with immunoSEQ multiplex PCR; TCRdb has only the in-frame clones, and not every one. V and J calls plus clone size are reproduced from that table; the DNA served to infer D and trimming. The sample consists of 950,000 to 1,100,000 clones, around 76% of them appearing once. V gene TRBV5-4 combines with J gene TRBJ1-4; a possible D gene is TRBD1 (5 bases). The sequence derives from a man younger than 35 in good health. Sequencing used memory CD4+ T cells sorted from blood. Subset specified: CD45RA-negative fraction. CDR3 in amino acids: CASSPGLTNEKLFF. The CDR3 bases are TGTGCCAGCAGCCCAGGGCTTACTAATGAAAAACTGTTTTTT.